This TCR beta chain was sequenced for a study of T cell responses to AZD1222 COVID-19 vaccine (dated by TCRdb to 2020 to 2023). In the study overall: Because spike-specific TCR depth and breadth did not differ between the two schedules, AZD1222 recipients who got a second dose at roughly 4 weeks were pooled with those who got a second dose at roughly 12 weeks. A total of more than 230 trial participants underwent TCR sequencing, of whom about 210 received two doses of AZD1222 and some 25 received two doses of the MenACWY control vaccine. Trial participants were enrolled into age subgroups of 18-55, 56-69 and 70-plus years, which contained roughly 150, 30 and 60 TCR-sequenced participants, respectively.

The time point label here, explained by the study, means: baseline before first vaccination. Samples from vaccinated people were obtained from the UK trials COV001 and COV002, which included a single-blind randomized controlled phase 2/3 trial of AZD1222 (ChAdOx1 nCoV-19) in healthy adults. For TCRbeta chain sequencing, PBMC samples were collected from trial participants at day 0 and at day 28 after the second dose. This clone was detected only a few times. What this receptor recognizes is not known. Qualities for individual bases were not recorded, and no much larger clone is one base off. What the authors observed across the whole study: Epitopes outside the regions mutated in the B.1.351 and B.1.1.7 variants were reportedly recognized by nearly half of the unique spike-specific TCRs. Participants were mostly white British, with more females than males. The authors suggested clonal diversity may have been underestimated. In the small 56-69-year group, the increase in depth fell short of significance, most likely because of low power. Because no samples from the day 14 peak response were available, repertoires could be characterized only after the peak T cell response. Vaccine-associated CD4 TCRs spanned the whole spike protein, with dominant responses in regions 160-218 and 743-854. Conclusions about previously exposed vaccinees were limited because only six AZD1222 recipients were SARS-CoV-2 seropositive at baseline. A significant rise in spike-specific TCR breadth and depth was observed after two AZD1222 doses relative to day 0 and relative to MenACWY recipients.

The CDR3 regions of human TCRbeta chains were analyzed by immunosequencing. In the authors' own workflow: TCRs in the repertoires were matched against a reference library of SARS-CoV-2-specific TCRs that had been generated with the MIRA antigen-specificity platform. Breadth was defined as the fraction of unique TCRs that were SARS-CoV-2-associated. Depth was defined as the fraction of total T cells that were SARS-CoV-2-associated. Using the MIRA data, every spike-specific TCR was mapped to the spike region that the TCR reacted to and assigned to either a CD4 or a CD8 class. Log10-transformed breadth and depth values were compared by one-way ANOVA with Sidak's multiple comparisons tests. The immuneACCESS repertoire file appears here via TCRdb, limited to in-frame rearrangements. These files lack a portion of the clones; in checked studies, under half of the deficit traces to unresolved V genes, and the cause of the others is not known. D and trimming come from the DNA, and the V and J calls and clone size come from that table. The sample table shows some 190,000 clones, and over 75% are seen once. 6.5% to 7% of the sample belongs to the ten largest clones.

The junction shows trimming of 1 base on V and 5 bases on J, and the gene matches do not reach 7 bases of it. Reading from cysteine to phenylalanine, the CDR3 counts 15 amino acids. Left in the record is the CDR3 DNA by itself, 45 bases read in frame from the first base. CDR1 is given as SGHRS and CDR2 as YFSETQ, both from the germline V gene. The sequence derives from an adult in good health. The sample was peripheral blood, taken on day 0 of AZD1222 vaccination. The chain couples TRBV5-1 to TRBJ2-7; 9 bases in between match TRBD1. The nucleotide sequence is TGCGCCAGCAGCTTGCGTGGGACAGGGTTTCACGAGCAGTACTTC. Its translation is CASSLRGTGFHEQYF.